Sequencing of this T cell receptor (beta chain) was carried out in a study of shared clonotypes between healthy human individuals. Study summary: Each donor had three CD4 naive, three CD4 memory, two CD8 naive and one CD8 memory plate.

Genomic DNA of every subset was divided equally among multiple immunoSEQ plates. Data came from immunoSEQ multiplex PCR; TCRdb stores just in-frame clones and leaves some out. The sample gives a few million clones, roughly 95% of which show up once; around 0.13% is in the top ten. General observations from the study: It was anticipated that sequencing depth would influence how many clonotypes donors shared.

This clone was seen a single time. Its antigen is currently unknown. The V end was cut by 5 bases, the J end by 2 bases, with 17 bases between. CDR1 is SNHLY and CDR2 is FYNNEI in the germline V gene. The CDR3 spans 16 residues. The TCR was taken from a man younger than 35 in good health. Input material: naive CD4+ T cells sorted from blood. The sample's subset: CD45RA+ positively selected. The chain links TRBV2 to TRBJ2-3, with D possibly TRBD1 on 6 matching bases. The CDR3 DNA is TGTGCCAGCAGTCAGGAAGGGGGTTGGAACACAGATACGCAGTATTTT. Its translation is CASSQEGGWNTDTQYF.